Presented here are 30 T cell receptor beta chains from one specimen sequenced in a study of shared clonotypes between healthy human individuals. The table came from immunoSEQ multiplex PCR; TCRdb's copy has only in-frame clones and leaves some out. Among about 590,000 clones listed, roughly 95% were seen once. The naive CD8 fraction comprised CD45RO-negative cells positively selected for CCR7 and excluded terminally differentiated effector memory CD45RA+ cells. Material for sequencing was naive CD8+ T cells sorted from blood. These receptors originate from a woman under 40 in good health.

V is TRBV6-1 and J is TRBJ2-3; TRBD2 matches at 7 bases. The CDR3 spans 18 residues. In germline, CDR1 is MNHNS, CDR2 SASEGT. V lost 0 bases to trimming and J lost 4 bases; unmatched junction nucleotides: 13. CDR3 amino acids: CASSEAPGEGYYADTQYF. In DNA, the CDR3 is TGTGCCAGCAGTGAAGCGCCCGGGGAGGGATACTACGCAGATACGCAGTATTTT.

Note on this clone: In the same sample, other DNA sequences code for this CDR3. J is TRBJ2-7 and V is TRBV5-1; no reliable D call. The CDR3 is made up of 14 amino acids. V was trimmed by 0 bases and J by 2 bases, leaving 9 bases between them. CDR1 is SGHRS, CDR2 YFSETQ, per germline. CDR3 sequence (DNA): TGCGCCAGCAGCTTGGGGCCCCAGCCCTACGAGCAGTACTTC. Its translation: CASSLGPQPYEQYF.

V is TRBV6-5 and J is TRBJ1-4, with D uncertain. Germline values: CDR1 MNHEY, CDR2 SVGAGI. Between the trimmed V and J ends, which lost 3 bases and 13 bases, there was a span of 21 bases. The CDR3 runs to 15 residues. The CDR3 spells CASSYQMGYESGLFF. The DNA for the CDR3 is TGTGCCAGCAGTTATCAGATGGGATATGAGTCGGGACTGTTTTTT.

The chain employs TRBV9 and TRBJ1-2, with D uncertain. This CDR3 has 13 amino acids. Germline-derived CDR1 and CDR2 are SGDLS and YYNGEE. Trimming took off 0 bases at V and 7 bases at J, with 10 bases between the two ends. This chain's CDR3 is CASSVEGSSGYTF. CDR3 nucleotides: TGTGCCAGCAGCGTAGAAGGGTCTAGTGGCTACACCTTC. The whole variable domain, remainder taken from reference TRBV9 and TRBJ1-2, is DSGVTQTPKHLITATGQRVTLRCSPRSGDLSVYWYQQSLDQGLQFLIQYYNGEERAKGNILERFSAQQFPDLHSELNLSSLELGDSALYFCASSVEGSSGYTFGSGTRLTVV.

The chain recombines TRBV19 with TRBJ2-5; 9 nucleotides match TRBD1. TRBJ2-7 explains the end of the DNA better; the J call may be wrong. Germline V gene data show CDR1 as LNHDA and CDR2 as SQIVND (reference sequence). The CDR3 consists of 14 residues. CDR3 amino acids: CASCDPGQGNEQYF. The DNA for the CDR3 is TGTGCCAGCTGTGATCCGGGACAGGGCAACGAGCAGTACTTC.

The CDR3 loop reads CASKTGVGTNEKLFF. CDR3 coding DNA: TGTGCCAGCAAAACAGGGGTGGGGACTAATGAAAAACTGTTTTTT. The rearrangement links TRBV27 to TRBJ1-4; 7 bases line up with TRBD1. The germline V gene encodes CDR1 MNHEY and CDR2 SMNVEV (reference sequence). Unmatched junction bases numbered 7, after V lost 7 bases and J lost 2 bases. The CDR3 runs to 15 residues.

The chain recombines TRBV4-1 with TRBJ2-7, with 13 bases identical to TRBD2. The CDR3 spans 15 residues. CDR1 is MGHRA, CDR2 YSYEKL, per germline. With V trimmed by 4 bases and J by 3 bases, 3 bases remained unmatched. As DNA, the CDR3 is TGCGCCAGCAGCCCGGGACTAGCGGGATACTACGAGCAGTACTTC. Amino acid sequence: CASSPGLAGYYEQYF.

The genes are TRBV19 and TRBJ2-1; TRBD1 matches at 8 bases. Germline-derived CDR1 and CDR2 are LNHDA and SQIVND (reference sequence). The CDR3 extends over 15 amino acids. The junction had 0 bases not matched to a gene; V was cut back by 1 base and J by 1 base. CDR3 region: CASSIGQGSYNEQFF. CDR3 sequence (DNA): TGTGCCAGTAGTATAGGACAGGGGTCCTACAATGAGCAGTTCTTC.

The V call is TRBV7-9, the J call TRBJ2-1; 7 bases align to TRBD2. The CDR3 consists of 15 residues. After removal of 4 bases from V and 8 bases from J, the junction contained 11 bases not matched to a gene. Germline-derived CDR1 and CDR2 are SEHNR and FQNEAQ (reference sequence). Here the CDR3 reads CASSYTRGGPDEQFF. The CDR3 coding sequence is TGTGCCAGCAGCTACACGCGGGGAGGGCCGGATGAGCAGTTCTTC.

This chain connects TRBV19 to TRBJ2-5, with D tentatively TRBD1 (6 bases). CDR1 is LNHDA and CDR2 is SQIVND in the germline V gene (reference sequence). This CDR3 has 15 amino acids. The V end lost 5 bases, the J end lost 1 base, and 14 bases lay between the germline ends. This CDR3 reads CASSPLHRVQETQYF. The CDR3 DNA sequence: TGTGCCAGTAGTCCGCTCCACAGGGTCCAAGAGACCCAGTACTTC.

The rearrangement uses TRBV28 and TRBJ2-7, with D possibly being TRBD1 (7 bases). CDR1 and CDR2 (germline): MDHEN, SYDVKM. The CDR3 has 16 amino acids. V dropped 7 bases and J dropped 2 bases, with 21 bases sitting between them. This CDR3 reads CASNSDREEGAYEQYF. The CDR3 DNA follows: TGTGCCAGCAATTCTGACAGGGAGGAGGGTGCCTACGAGCAGTACTTC.

This chain joins TRBV29-1 and TRBJ1-1, with D possibly being TRBD1 (5 bases). Between the trimmed V and J ends, which lost 4 bases and 6 bases, there was a span of 21 bases. This CDR3 has 15 amino acids. Looked up from germline, CDR1 is SQVTM and CDR2 is ANQGSEA. The CDR3 region is CSVAPGLRVGAEAFF. Written as DNA, the CDR3 is TGCAGCGTTGCACCGGGACTCAGGGTAGGGGCTGAAGCTTTCTTT.

Comment on this clone: The same CDR3 is also encoded by other DNA sequences in this sample. The chain joins TRBV13 to TRBJ2-1; D call uncertain. Between the trimmed V and J ends, which lost 0 bases and 3 bases, there was a span of 6 bases. The CDR3 totals 14 residues. Germline CDR1 and CDR2: PRHDT and FYEKMQ (reference sequence). The CDR3 DNA reads TGTGCCAGCAGCTTAGGTACGAGCTACAATGAGCAGTTCTTC. Translated, it gives CASSLGTSYNEQFF. Using reference TRBV13 and TRBJ2-1 for the parts outside the CDR3, the full variable domain is AAGVIQSPRHLIKEKRETATLKCYPIPRHDTVYWYQQGPGQDPQFLISFYEKMQSDKGSIPDRFSAQQFSDYHSELNMSSLELGDSALYFCASSLGTSYNEQFFGPGTRLTVL.

This sequence joins TRBV11-2 and TRBJ2-3, with D perhaps given as TRBD1 or TRBD2 (5 bases each). Trimming removed 3 bases from V and 3 bases from J, with 13 bases in between. The germline CDR1 and CDR2 sequences are SGHAT and FQNNGV. This CDR3 has 15 amino acids. CDR3 residues: CASSFGPGRTDTQYF. The CDR3 coding sequence is TGTGCCAGCAGCTTTGGGCCGGGACGGACAGATACGCAGTATTTT.

This chain's CDR3 is CASSLYNIVVRGRTENTEAFF. For the CDR3, the DNA is TGTGCCAGCAGTTTATATAATATAGTAGTCAGGGGAAGGACTGAGAACACTGAAGCTTTCTTT. V gene TRBV27 combines with J gene TRBJ1-1; maybe TRBD1 (6 bases). The CDR3 is 21 amino acids. The germline V gene encodes CDR1 MNHEY and CDR2 SMNVEV (reference sequence). Trimming pared 1 base from V and 1 base from J, leaving 28 bases between.

The CDR3 DNA sequence: TGTGCCAGCAGCTTAAGCTCTGGAAACACCATATATTTT. Encoded protein: CASSLSSGNTIYF. The chain carries TRBV7-2 and TRBJ1-3; D is ambiguous. The ends were cut back, 2 bases at V and 0 bases at J, with 2 bases in the middle. This CDR3 region has 13 residues. Per germline, CDR1 SGHTA and CDR2 FQGNSA.

The V call is TRBV6-5, the J call TRBJ2-7; maybe TRBD1 (5 bases). The CDR3 is made up of 15 amino acids. Germline V gene lookup returns CDR1 MNHEY and CDR2 SVGAGI. V was pared by 0 bases and J by 2 bases, with 11 bases between. In DNA, the CDR3 is TGTGCCAGCAGTTACTCAGGGGCCAGAACCTACGAGCAGTACTTC. This gives the protein CASSYSGARTYEQYF.

The V gene is TRBV28, the J gene TRBJ1-1; TRBD1 is a possible D gene (5 bases). Trimming left V 6 bases short and J 10 bases short, with 15 bases between. CDR1 MDHEN and CDR2 SYDVKM come from the germline V gene. The CDR3 is 12 residues long. The CDR3 DNA reads as TGTGCCAGCAGCACATCAGGGTCCGGAGCTTTCTTT. Translated: CASSTSGSGAFF.

In its sample, this clone was seen a few times. J is TRBJ1-5 and V is TRBV5-8; D is perhaps TRBD1 (6 bases). Germline V gene sequence: CDR1 SGHTS, CDR2 YDEGEE. Trimming left V 2 bases short and J 5 bases short, with 14 bases between. The CDR3 length is 15 residues. The CDR3 is CASSLGGRRDQPQHF. In DNA, the CDR3 is TGTGCCAGCAGCTTAGGGGGGCGTCGGGATCAGCCCCAGCATTTT.

The chain joins TRBV28 to TRBJ1-1, with D perhaps matching TRBD1 (6 bases). Trimming took 6 bases from V and 0 from J, leaving 14 bases between them. CDR3 length: 15 amino acids. Germline CDR1 reads MDHEN; CDR2 reads SYDVKM. The CDR3 bases are TGTGCCAGCAGCCCCCTACAGGGAATGAACACTGAAGCTTTCTTT. Amino acids: CASSPLQGMNTEAFF.

The J gene is TRBJ2-3, the V gene TRBV7-9; D uncertain. V lost 5 bases and J 0 bases, leaving 3 bases between the germline ends. CDR3 length: 12 residues. The V gene's germline CDR1 is SEHNR and CDR2 FQNEAQ (reference sequence). The CDR3 DNA follows: TGTGCCAGCAGCACGAGCACAGATACGCAGTATTTT. Its translation is CASSTSTDTQYF. The full variable domain, its missing parts supplied by reference TRBV7-9 and TRBJ2-3, is DTGVSQNPRHKITKRGQNVTFRCDPISEHNRLYWYRQTLGQGPEFLTYFQNEAQLEKSRLLSDRFSAERPKGSFSTLEIQRTEQGDSAMYLCASSTSTDTQYFGPGTRLTVL.

The V and J genes are TRBV28 and TRBJ2-7; the match to TRBD2 covers 8 bases. Germline V gene lookup returns CDR1 MDHEN and CDR2 SYDVKM. The CDR3 contains 13 residues. V gave up 6 bases and J gave up 3 bases; unmatched junction bases: 4. CDR3 residues: CASRPGLVYEQYF. CDR3 in DNA: TGTGCCAGCAGACCGGGACTAGTCTACGAGCAGTACTTC.

V and J are TRBV11-2 and TRBJ2-5, with TRBD1 matching over 8 bases. Unmatched junction bases numbered 1, after V lost 1 base and J lost 3 bases. CDR3 length: 14 amino acids. Germline loops: CDR1 SGHAT, CDR2 FQNNGV. CDR3 loop: CASSLAGGEETQYF. Here the CDR3 DNA reads TGTGCCAGCAGCTTAGCAGGGGGCGAAGAGACCCAGTACTTC.

This chain joins TRBV7-8 and TRBJ2-4, with D perhaps TRBD2 (6 bases). V lost 5 bases to trimming and J lost 8 bases, with 13 bases between them. Germline CDR1 is SGHVS and CDR2 is FQNEAQ. This CDR3 is built from 13 residues. DNA of the CDR3: TGTGCCAGCAGCGGAGGGGTTCCGGACATTCAGTACTTC. It translates to CASSGGVPDIQYF. Looking up the rest from reference TRBV7-8 and TRBJ2-4 gives the full variable domain: GAGVSQSPRYKVAKRGQDVALRCDPISGHVSLFWYQQALGQGPEFLTYFQNEAQLDKSGLPSDRFFAERPEGSVSTLKIQRTQQEDSAVYLCASSGGVPDIQYFGAGTRLSVL.

This clone was counted only a few times. The CDR3 coding sequence is TGTGCCAGCAGTTTCGGAGGCTATGGCTACACCTTC. It codes for CASSFGGYGYTF. The chain combines TRBV6-5 with TRBJ1-2; no firm D call. V was cut by 4 bases and J by 4 bases, with 7 bases left in between. Germline assignment: CDR1 MNHEY and CDR2 SVGAGI. This CDR3 is built from 12 residues.

This clone appeared a single time. This rearrangement joins TRBV29-1 to TRBJ1-2, with 8 bases identical to TRBD1. The CDR3 contains 13 residues. Germline assignment: CDR1 SQVTM and CDR2 ANQGSEA. V shed 7 bases and J 6 bases; nucleotides not matched to a gene: 10. The CDR3 DNA follows: TGCAGCGCTCCTGTGGGGGACAGGCATGGCTACACCTTC. Amino acids: CSAPVGDRHGYTF.

The CDR3 DNA sequence: TGTGCCAGCAGTTTACAGCGCGGGAGATCTAAAAACATTCAGTACTTC. It translates to CASSLQRGRSKNIQYF. This sequence joins TRBV27 and TRBJ2-4; TRBD2 matches at 7 bases. Per the germline V gene, CDR1 is MNHEY and CDR2 is SMNVEV (reference sequence). The CDR3 length is 16 residues. The V gene end was trimmed by 2 bases and the J gene end by 4 bases; junction bases not matched to a gene: 8.

J is TRBJ2-7 and V is TRBV15; 8 nucleotides agree with TRBD1. This CDR3 comprises 16 residues. V was clipped by 0 bases and J by 0 bases; unmatched bases: 4. Germline lookup yields CDR1 LNHNV and CDR2 YYDKDF (reference sequence). DNA for the CDR3: TGTGCCACCAGCAGAGACCGGGACAGGAGCTCCTACGAGCAGTACTTC. Amino acid sequence: CATSRDRDRSSYEQYF.

This clone has a single count. The chain joins TRBV27 to TRBJ2-7; 7 bases line up with TRBD1. The CDR3 loop spans 15 amino acids. The ends lost 6 bases at V and 2 bases at J; junction bases unmatched: 10. From germline, CDR1 is MNHEY and CDR2 SMNVEV (reference sequence). The CDR3: CASRRTGDRAYEQYF. The CDR3 nucleotides read TGTGCCAGCAGGCGCACCGGGGACAGAGCCTACGAGCAGTACTTC.

CDR3 amino acids: CASSDEVENTGELFF. In DNA form, the CDR3 reads TGTGCCAGCAGTGATGAGGTAGAAAACACCGGGGAGCTGTTTTTT. The V gene is TRBV6-1, the J gene TRBJ2-2; D gene uncertain. Germline assignment: CDR1 MNHNS and CDR2 SASEGT. V shed 3 bases and J shed 2 bases, with 10 bases lying between them. The CDR3 contains 15 residues.